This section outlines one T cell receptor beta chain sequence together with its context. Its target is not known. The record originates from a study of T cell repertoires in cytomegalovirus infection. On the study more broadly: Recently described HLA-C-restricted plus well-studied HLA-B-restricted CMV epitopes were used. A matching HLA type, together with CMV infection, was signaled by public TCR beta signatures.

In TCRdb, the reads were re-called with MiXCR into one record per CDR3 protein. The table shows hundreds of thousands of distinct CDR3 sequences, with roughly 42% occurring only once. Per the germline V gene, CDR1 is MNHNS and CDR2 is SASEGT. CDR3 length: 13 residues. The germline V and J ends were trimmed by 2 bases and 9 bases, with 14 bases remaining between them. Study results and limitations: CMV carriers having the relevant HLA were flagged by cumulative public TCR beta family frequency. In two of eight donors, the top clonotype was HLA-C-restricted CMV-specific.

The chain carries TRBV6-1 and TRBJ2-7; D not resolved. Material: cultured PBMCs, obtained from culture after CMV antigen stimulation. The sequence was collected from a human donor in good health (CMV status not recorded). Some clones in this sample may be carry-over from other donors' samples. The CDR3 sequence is CASSESLAYLQYF. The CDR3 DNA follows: TGTGCCAGCAGTGAATCTCTCGCTTACTTGCAGTACTTC.